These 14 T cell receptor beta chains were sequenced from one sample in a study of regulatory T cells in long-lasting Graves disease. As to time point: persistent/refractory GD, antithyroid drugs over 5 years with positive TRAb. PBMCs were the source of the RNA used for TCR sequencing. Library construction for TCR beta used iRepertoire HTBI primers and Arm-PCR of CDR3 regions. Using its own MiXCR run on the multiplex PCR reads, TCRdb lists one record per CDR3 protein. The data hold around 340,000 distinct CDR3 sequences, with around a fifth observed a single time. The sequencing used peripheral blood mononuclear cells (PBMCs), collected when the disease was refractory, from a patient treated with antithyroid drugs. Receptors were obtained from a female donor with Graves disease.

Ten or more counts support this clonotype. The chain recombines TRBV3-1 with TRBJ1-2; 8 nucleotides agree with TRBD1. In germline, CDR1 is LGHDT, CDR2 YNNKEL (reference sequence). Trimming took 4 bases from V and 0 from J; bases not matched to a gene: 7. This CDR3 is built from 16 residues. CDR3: CASSRGQGLTNYGYTF. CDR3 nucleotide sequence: TGTGCCAGCAGCCGCGGACAGGGACTCACTAACTATGGCTACACCTTC.

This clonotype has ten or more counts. The CDR3 loop is CASSFPGTGAVNEKLFF. DNA for the CDR3: TGTGCCAGCAGTTTTCCCGGGACAGGGGCCGTTAATGAAAAACTGTTTTTT. The genes are TRBV28 and TRBJ1-4; TRBD1 agrees at 10 bases. Germline assignment: CDR1 MDHEN and CDR2 SYDVKM. This CDR3 contains 17 residues. The V segment lost 3 bases and the J segment 4 bases; nucleotides outside the gene matches: 8. Full variable domain (outside the CDR3, taken from reference TRBV28 and TRBJ1-4): DVKVTQSSRYLVKRTGEKVFLECVQDMDHENMFWYRQDPGLGLRLIYFSYDVKMKEKGDIPEGYSVSREKKERFSLILESASTNQTSMYLCASSFPGTGAVNEKLFFGSGTQLSVL.

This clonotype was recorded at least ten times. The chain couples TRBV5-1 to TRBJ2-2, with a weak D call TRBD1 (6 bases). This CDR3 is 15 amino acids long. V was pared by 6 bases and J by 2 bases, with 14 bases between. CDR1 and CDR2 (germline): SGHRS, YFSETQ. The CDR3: CASKDSTGNTGELFF. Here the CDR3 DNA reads TGCGCCAGCAAAGACTCGACAGGAAACACCGGGGAGCTGTTTTTT.

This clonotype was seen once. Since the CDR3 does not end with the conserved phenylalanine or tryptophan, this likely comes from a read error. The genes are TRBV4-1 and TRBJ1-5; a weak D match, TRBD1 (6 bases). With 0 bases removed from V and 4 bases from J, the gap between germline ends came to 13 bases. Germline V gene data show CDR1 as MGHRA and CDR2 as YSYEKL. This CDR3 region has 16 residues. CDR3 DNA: TGCGCCAGCAGCCAAGAGGGCAGGGGTAGGAATCAGCCCCAGCATCTT. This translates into CASSQEGRGRNQPQHL.

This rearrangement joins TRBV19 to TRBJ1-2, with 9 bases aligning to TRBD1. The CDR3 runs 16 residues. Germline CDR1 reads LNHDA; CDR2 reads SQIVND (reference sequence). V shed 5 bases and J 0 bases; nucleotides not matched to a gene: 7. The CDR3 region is CASSPQDRGTNYGYTF. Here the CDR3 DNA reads TGTGCCAGTAGTCCGCAGGACAGGGGAACTAACTATGGCTACACCTTC.

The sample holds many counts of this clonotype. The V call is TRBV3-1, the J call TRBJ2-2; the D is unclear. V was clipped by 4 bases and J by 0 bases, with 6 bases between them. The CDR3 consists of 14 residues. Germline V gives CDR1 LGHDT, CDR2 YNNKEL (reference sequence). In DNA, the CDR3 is TGTGCCAGCAGCCCTAGACCGAACACCGGGGAGCTGTTTTTT. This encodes CASSPRPNTGELFF.

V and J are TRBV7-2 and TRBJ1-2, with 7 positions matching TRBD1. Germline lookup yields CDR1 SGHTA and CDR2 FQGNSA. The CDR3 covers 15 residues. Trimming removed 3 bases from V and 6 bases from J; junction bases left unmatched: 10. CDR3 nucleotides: TGTGCCAGCAGCTTCCGGGACAGAACCTACAATGGCTACACCTTC. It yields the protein CASSFRDRTYNGYTF.

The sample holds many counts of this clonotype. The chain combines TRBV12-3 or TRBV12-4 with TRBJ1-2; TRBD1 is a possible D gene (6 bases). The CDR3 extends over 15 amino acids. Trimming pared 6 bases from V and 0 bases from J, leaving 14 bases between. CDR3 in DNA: TGTGCCAGCAGGCCTGACAGGATCGCTAACTATGGCTACACCTTC. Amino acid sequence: CASRPDRIANYGYTF.

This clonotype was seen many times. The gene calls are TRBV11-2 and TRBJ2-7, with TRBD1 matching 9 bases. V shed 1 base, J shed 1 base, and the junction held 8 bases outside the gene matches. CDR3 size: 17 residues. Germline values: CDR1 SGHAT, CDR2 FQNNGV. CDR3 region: CASSLGQGTGSSYEQYF. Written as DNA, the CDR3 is TGTGCCAGCAGCTTAGGACAGGGGACAGGGAGTTCCTACGAGCAGTACTTC. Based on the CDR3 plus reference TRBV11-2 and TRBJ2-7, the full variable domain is EAGVAQSPRYKIIEKRQSVAFWCNPISGHATLYWYQQILGQGPKLLIQFQNNGVVDDSQLPKDRFSAERLKGVDSTLKIQPAKLEDSAVYLCASSLGQGTGSSYEQYFGPGTRLTVT.

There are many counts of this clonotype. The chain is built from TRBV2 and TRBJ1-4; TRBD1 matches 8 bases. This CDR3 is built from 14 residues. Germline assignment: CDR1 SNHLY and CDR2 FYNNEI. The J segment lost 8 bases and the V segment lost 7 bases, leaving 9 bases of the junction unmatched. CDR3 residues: CASKRGQVREKLFF. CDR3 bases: TGTGCCAGCAAACGGGGACAGGTTCGAGAAAAACTGTTTTTT.

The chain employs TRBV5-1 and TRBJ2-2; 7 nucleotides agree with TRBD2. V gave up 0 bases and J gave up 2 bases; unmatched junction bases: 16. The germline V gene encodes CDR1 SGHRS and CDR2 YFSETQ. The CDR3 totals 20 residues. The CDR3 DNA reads TGCGCCAGCAGCTTGGACATCAAAATTGGGGGGGAATCCAACACCGGGGAGCTGTTTTTT. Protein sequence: CASSLDIKIGGESNTGELFF.

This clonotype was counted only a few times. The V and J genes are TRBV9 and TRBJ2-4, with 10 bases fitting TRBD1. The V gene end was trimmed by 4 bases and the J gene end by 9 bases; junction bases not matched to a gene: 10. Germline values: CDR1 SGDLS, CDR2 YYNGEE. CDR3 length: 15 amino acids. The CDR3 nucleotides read TGTGCCAGCAGCATTGGGACAGGGGAAAGGGTCATTCAGTACTTC. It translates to CASSIGTGERVIQYF.

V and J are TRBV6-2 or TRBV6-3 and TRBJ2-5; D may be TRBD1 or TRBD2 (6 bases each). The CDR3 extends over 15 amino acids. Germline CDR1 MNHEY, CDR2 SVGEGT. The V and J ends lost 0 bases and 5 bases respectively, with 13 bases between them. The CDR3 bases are TGTGCCAGCAGTTACTCGAAGGGGGGAGTCGAGACCCAGTACTTC. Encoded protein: CASSYSKGGVETQYF.

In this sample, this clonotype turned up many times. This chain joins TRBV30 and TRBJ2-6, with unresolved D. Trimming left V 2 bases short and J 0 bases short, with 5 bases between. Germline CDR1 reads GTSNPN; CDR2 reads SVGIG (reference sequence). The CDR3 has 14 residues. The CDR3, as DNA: TGTGCCTGGAGTCACAGCTCTGGGGCCAACGTCCTGACTTTC. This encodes CAWSHSSGANVLTF.